The subject of this entry is one TCR beta chain. The antigen remains unidentified. Researchers tagged individual cDNA molecules with unique molecular identifiers. In TCRdb, the 5' RACE reads were re-called with MiXCR into one record per CDR3 protein. The sample contains 40,000 to 50,000 distinct CDR3 sequences, around 7% of which appear only once. The entry originates in a study of early T cells in non-severe SARS-CoV-2 infection. Study information: The chains were unpaired, and the sequenced material was bulk RNA from unsorted whole blood.

CDR1 is KGHSH, CDR2 LQKENI, per germline. The length of the CDR3 is 14 residues. The V gene end was trimmed by 6 bases and the J gene end by 5 bases; junction bases not matched to a gene: 6. Study results and caveats: Using VDJdb, the matching emphasized anti-spike CD8 responses while missing private and CD4 specificities.

The sequenced sample consisted of whole blood. The V and J genes are TRBV18 and TRBJ1-5; 8 bases are a match to TRBD1. This receptor was identified in an adult who was a healthcare worker with PCR-confirmed SARS-CoV-2 infection or an uninfected control (not recorded which). CDR3 residues: CASSLGQGHQPQHF. The CDR3 DNA reads TGTGCCAGCTCCCTTGGACAGGGCCATCAGCCCCAGCATTTT.